The 17 T cell receptor beta chains below all came from one sample that was sequenced in a study of beta chain features in type 1 diabetes. No antigen has been identified for these receptors. Sequencing targeted expressed TCRB transcripts, as all isolated RNA had been reverse transcribed. Repertoires were generated with immunoSEQ multiplex PCR, while TCRdb's copy carries only in-frame clones and drops some. The sample carries some 120,000 clones, approximately 15% recorded once. Study-wide points: Moderate but significant shortening of TCRB CDR3s was recorded in all four CD4+ subsets from Type 1 diabetes patients.

Source material: central memory CD4+ T cells from blood. All receptors derive from a man younger than 35 with type 1 diabetes.

This clone showed up many times. Within the sample, other DNA sequences also encode this same CDR3. The genes are TRBV7-2 and TRBJ2-3; 8 nucleotides match TRBD1. J lost 1 base, V lost 3 bases, and 3 bases had no gene match. The CDR3 is 15 amino acids. CDR1 is SGHTA, CDR2 FQGNSA, per germline. CDR3 in amino acids: CASSLDRAGTDTQYF. The CDR3 coding sequence is TGTGCCAGCAGCTTGGACAGGGCTGGCACAGATACGCAGTATTTT.

The chain uses TRBV4-2 and TRBJ1-5; D remains unclear. Germline-derived CDR1 and CDR2 are LGHNA and YNFKEQ. The CDR3 consists of 15 residues. V was cut by 0 bases and J by 2 bases, with 8 bases left in between. CDR3 region: CASSQDRVGNQPQHF. CDR3 nucleotide sequence: TGTGCCAGCAGCCAAGATAGGGTCGGCAATCAGCCCCAGCATTTT.

The V call is TRBV9, the J call TRBJ1-5; weak D call: TRBD1 (6 bases). Looked up from germline, CDR1 is SGDLS and CDR2 is YYNGEE. This CDR3 comprises 16 residues. The V end was cut by 3 bases, the J end by 5 bases, with 18 bases between. CDR3 sequence reads: CASSARTERQDQPQHF. The DNA for the CDR3 is TGTGCCAGCAGCGCCCGGACAGAGCGACAGGATCAGCCCCAGCATTTT.

This clone was seen a handful of times. This chain connects TRBV28 to TRBJ2-5; D possibly uses TRBD1 or TRBD2 (5 bases each). V gave up 7 bases and J gave up 0 bases, with 12 bases separating them. The CDR3 sequence is 14 residues long. Germline V gives CDR1 MDHEN, CDR2 SYDVKM. CDR3 residues: CASKTRDDQETQYF. CDR3 in DNA: TGTGCCAGCAAGACACGGGACGACCAAGAGACCCAGTACTTC.

This clone has more than one count but fewer than ten. The chain is built from TRBV14 and TRBJ2-5; possibly TRBD2 for D (7 bases). This CDR3 has 14 amino acids. The germline V gene has CDR1 SGHDN and CDR2 FVKESK. V was shortened by 5 bases and J by 3 bases, with 13 bases between the two germline ends. The CDR3 spells CASSLAGAEETQYF. The CDR3 DNA sequence: TGTGCCAGCAGCTTGGCGGGGGCGGAAGAGACCCAGTACTTC.

Points on this clone: It is unclear where the CDR3 begins or ends on the DNA, so no DNA is shown, and the CDR3 is as TCRdb lists it. The CDR3 sequence is CTCASTWDEAFF. V and J are TRBV7-9 and TRBJ1-1. Germline-derived CDR1 and CDR2 are SEHNR and FQNEAQ (reference sequence). Including both end residues, the CDR3 is 12 amino acids long.

The rearrangement links TRBV5-1 to TRBJ1-2; D is ambiguous. Trimming stripped 1 base from V and 2 bases from J, with 18 bases between. The germline CDR1 and CDR2 sequences are SGHRS and YFSETQ. CDR3 size: 17 residues. CDR3 in DNA: TGCGCCAGCAGCTTGTCGGGCGCCCCTGGCGAAAACTATGGCTACACCTTC. Its translation is CASSLSGAPGENYGYTF. Filled out from reference TRBV5-1 and TRBJ1-2, the complete variable domain reads KAGVTQTPRYLIKTRGQQVTLSCSPISGHRSVSWYQQTPGQGLQFLFEYFSETQRNKGNFPGRFSGRQFSNSRSEMNVSTLELGDSALYLCASSLSGAPGENYGYTFGSGTRLTVV.

The chain couples TRBV2 to TRBJ1-2, with 10 positions matching TRBD1. With 9 bases clipped from V and 6 bases from J, the junction kept 4 bases outside the gene matches. The CDR3 extends over 12 amino acids. The germline CDR1 and CDR2 sequences are SNHLY and FYNNEI. The CDR3 coding sequence is TGTGCCAGTAGGACAGGGGGAGATGGCTACACCTTC. Amino acid sequence: CASRTGGDGYTF.

This clone was seen more than once but under ten times. This rearrangement joins TRBV29-1 to TRBJ2-1, with TRBD2 matching over 10 bases. Germline trimming cut 3 bases from V and 10 bases from J; bases unmatched to any gene: 6. Germline V gene data show CDR1 as SQVTM and CDR2 as ANQGSEA. CDR3 length: 13 residues. The CDR3 DNA reads as TGCAGCGTTGATATAGCGGGAGGCTTAGAGCAGTTCTTC. Translation: CSVDIAGGLEQFF.

At least ten counts were recorded for this clone. This chain connects TRBV7-2 to TRBJ2-3; D might be TRBD1 (5 bases). Germline lookup yields CDR1 SGHTA and CDR2 FQGNSA. Trimming took off 7 bases at V and 5 bases at J, with 16 bases between the two ends. This CDR3 contains 14 residues. CDR3 DNA sequence: TGTGCCAGCACCTATAGCTCCAGGGAAGATACGCAGTATTTT. It encodes CASTYSSREDTQYF. The full variable domain, completed using reference TRBV7-2 and TRBJ2-3, is GAGVSQSPSNKVTEKGKDVELRCDPISGHTALYWYRQSLGQGLEFLIYFQGNSAPDKSGLPSDRFSAERTGGSVSTLTIQRTQQEDSAVYLCASTYSSREDTQYFGPGTRLTVL.

This clone appeared many times. The chain joins TRBV7-2 to TRBJ2-7; 10 bases fit TRBD2. CDR3 length: 15 residues. Germline CDR1 SGHTA, CDR2 FQGNSA. The J segment lost 6 bases and the V segment lost 5 bases, leaving 10 bases of the junction unmatched. For the CDR3, the DNA is TGTGCCAGCAGCCCCATAGCGGGGGGTTTTACCGAGCAGTACTTC. As protein: CASSPIAGGFTEQYF.

The chain combines TRBV7-9 with TRBJ2-7; 7 nucleotides line up with TRBD2. The germline gives CDR1 SEHNR, CDR2 FQNEAQ (reference sequence). This CDR3 is built from 16 residues. Trimming removed 4 bases from V and 5 bases from J; junction bases left unmatched: 14. The CDR3 spells CASSWSPASGPNEQYF. CDR3 nucleotides: TGTGCCAGCAGCTGGAGCCCGGCTAGCGGCCCGAACGAGCAGTACTTC.

This clone showed up just a few times. V and J are TRBV5-4 and TRBJ2-3, with TRBD1 identical over 7 bases. CDR3 size: 15 residues. Per the germline V gene, CDR1 is SGHNT and CDR2 is YYREEE (reference sequence). The J segment lost 3 bases and the V segment lost 4 bases, leaving 8 bases of the junction unmatched. CDR3 sequence (DNA): TGTGCCAGCAGCCCGAGGGACAGAAGGACAGATACGCAGTATTTT. Amino acid sequence: CASSPRDRRTDTQYF. Drawing the rest from reference TRBV5-4 and TRBJ2-3, the complete variable domain is ETGVTQSPTHLIKTRGQQVTLRCSSQSGHNTVSWYQQALGQGPQFIFQYYREEENGRGNFPPRFSGLQFPNYSSELNVNALELDDSALYLCASSPRDRRTDTQYFGPGTRLTVL.

In its sample, this clone was seen a few times. The chain links TRBV4-2 to TRBJ2-1; the match to TRBD1 covers 9 bases. This CDR3 contains 15 residues. V lost 4 bases to trimming and J lost 6 bases; unmatched junction nucleotides: 7. CDR1 and CDR2 from the germline V gene are LGHNA and YNFKEQ. The CDR3, as DNA: TGTGCCAGCAGCCCCACCTTGGACAGGGGCAATGAGCAGTTCTTC. Amino acid sequence: CASSPTLDRGNEQFF.

The gene calls are TRBV9 and TRBJ2-1; 11 bases fit TRBD2. The germline V gene has CDR1 SGDLS and CDR2 YYNGEE. Germline trimming cut 3 bases from V and 4 bases from J; bases unmatched to any gene: 6. This CDR3 spans 16 amino acids. CDR3 loop: CASSGEGTSGYNEQFF. The CDR3 DNA reads as TGTGCCAGCAGCGGAGAGGGGACTAGCGGATACAATGAGCAGTTCTTC.

This clone is labeled as medium-sized. The rearrangement links TRBV15 to TRBJ1-5, with D perhaps matching TRBD1 (6 bases). Germline assignment: CDR1 LNHNV and CDR2 YYDKDF (reference sequence). CDR3 length: 16 residues. The V end was cut by 0 bases, the J end by 2 bases, with 11 bases between. The CDR3 DNA follows: TGTGCCACCAGCAGAGATGTGGACAGTGGCAATCAGCCCCAGCATTTT. It codes for CATSRDVDSGNQPQHF.

V usage is TRBV30 and J usage is TRBJ2-1; TRBD2 matches 12 bases. The CDR3 contains 15 residues. Germline CDR1 is GTSNPN and CDR2 is SVGIG (reference sequence). V dropped 0 bases and J dropped 7; count of bases not matched to a gene: 4. CDR3 loop: CAWSVPGTSGNEQFF. CDR3 in DNA: TGTGCCTGGAGTGTACCCGGGACTAGCGGGAATGAGCAGTTCTTC. The whole variable domain, remainder taken from reference TRBV30 and TRBJ2-1, is SQTIHQWPATLVQPVGSPLSLECTVEGTSNPNLYWYRQAAGRGLQLLFYSVGIGQISSEVPQNLSASRPQDRQFILSSKKLLLSDSGFYLCAWSVPGTSGNEQFFGPGTRLTVL.